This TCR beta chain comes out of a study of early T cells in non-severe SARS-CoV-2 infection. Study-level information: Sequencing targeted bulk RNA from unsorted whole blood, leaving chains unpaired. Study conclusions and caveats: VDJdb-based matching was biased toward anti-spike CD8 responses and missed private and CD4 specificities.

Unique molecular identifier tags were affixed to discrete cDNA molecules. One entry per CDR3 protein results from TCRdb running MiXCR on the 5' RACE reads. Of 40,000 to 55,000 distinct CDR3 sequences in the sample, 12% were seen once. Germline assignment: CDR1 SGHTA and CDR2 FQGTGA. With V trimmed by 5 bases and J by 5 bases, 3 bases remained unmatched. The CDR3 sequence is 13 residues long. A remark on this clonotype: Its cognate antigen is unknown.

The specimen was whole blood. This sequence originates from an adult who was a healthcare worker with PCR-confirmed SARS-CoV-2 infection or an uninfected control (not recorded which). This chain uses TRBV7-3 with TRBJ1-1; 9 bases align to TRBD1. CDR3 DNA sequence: TGTGCCAGCAGCCGGGACAGGGAGACTGAAGCTTTCTTT. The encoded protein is CASSRDRETEAFF. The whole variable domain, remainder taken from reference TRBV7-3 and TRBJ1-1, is GAGVSQTPSNKVTEKGKYVELRCDPISGHTALYWYRQSLGQGPEFLIYFQGTGAADDSGLPNDRFFAVRPEGSVSTLKIQRTERGDSAVYLCASSRDRETEAFFGQGTRLTVV.